Following are 28 T cell receptor beta chains from one sample sequenced in a study of cytomegalovirus exposure and HLA in healthy donors (dated by TCRdb to the late 2010s). The library was produced with the immunoSEQ multiplex PCR assay. TCRdb limited this immuneACCESS table to in-frame rearrangements with V and J called. A share of clones is missing; checked studies link under half to unresolved V genes, and the rest is unexplained. This sample has about 240,000 clones in its table, and approximately 86% of those were observed once. The top ten constitute 0.95% to 1.5% of the sample. The sample consisted of PBMCs. All receptors come from a woman between 25 and 40 years old in good health and CMV-seropositive.

This chain joins TRBV25-1 and TRBJ2-7, with D maybe TRBD1 (5 bases). The CDR3 consists of 15 residues. V was cut by 2 bases and J by 8 bases, with 19 bases left in between. Germline CDR1 is MGHDK and CDR2 is SYGVNS. The CDR3 region is CASSETAGHFTKQYF. The CDR3 coding sequence is TGTGCCAGCAGTGAAACTGCAGGACACTTTACGAAGCAGTACTTC.

The chain is built from TRBV28 and TRBJ2-1; D possibly corresponds to TRBD2 (6 bases). V dropped 7 bases and J dropped 0 bases, with 10 bases sitting between them. The CDR3 length is 14 residues. The germline V gene encodes CDR1 MDHEN and CDR2 SYDVKM. CDR3 sequence reads: CASTGAGSYNEQFF. As DNA, the CDR3 is TGTGCCAGCACTGGAGCGGGCTCCTACAATGAGCAGTTCTTC.

This chain connects TRBV27 to TRBJ2-7; D is possibly TRBD2 (6 bases). Trimming cost V 7 bases and J 6 bases, with 10 bases left between them. The CDR3 loop spans 11 amino acids. Germline V gene lookup returns CDR1 MNHEY and CDR2 SMNVEV (reference sequence). The CDR3 is CASTRGGEQYF. The CDR3 DNA reads as TGTGCCAGCACTAGGGGAGGCGAGCAGTACTTC.

The chain carries TRBV7-9 and TRBJ2-2, with TRBD1 as a possible D gene (6 bases). V shed 3 bases and J shed 0 bases, with 17 bases lying between them. From germline, CDR1 is SEHNR and CDR2 FQNEAQ (reference sequence). This CDR3 is built from 18 residues. CDR3: CASSFEVTGLTNTGELFF. CDR3 coding DNA: TGTGCCAGCAGCTTTGAGGTGACAGGTCTAACGAACACCGGGGAGCTGTTTTTT.

V and J are TRBV7-6 and TRBJ1-1; maybe TRBD1 (5 bases). CDR1 SGHVS and CDR2 FNYEAQ come from the germline V gene. This CDR3 has 14 amino acids. V shed 2 bases and J shed 4 bases, with 11 bases lying between them. Written as DNA, the CDR3 is TGTGCCAGCAGCTTAATTTCAGGGTCCACTGAAGCTTTCTTT. The encoded protein is CASSLISGSTEAFF. The entire variable domain, with the rest obtained from reference TRBV7-6 and TRBJ1-1, is as follows: GAGVSQSPRYKVTKRGQDVALRCDPISGHVSLYWYRQALGQGPEFLTYFNYEAQQDKSGLPNDRFSAERPEGSISTLTIQRTEQRDSAMYRCASSLISGSTEAFFGQGTRLTVV.

This chain connects TRBV5-1 to TRBJ2-1; 9 bases match TRBD2. V lost 0 bases, J lost 9 bases, and 7 bases stayed unmatched. In germline, CDR1 is SGHRS, CDR2 YFSETQ. CDR3 length: 15 residues. The CDR3 is CASSLAGTSLLEQFF. CDR3 DNA: TGCGCCAGCAGCTTGGCCGGGACTAGCTTGCTTGAGCAGTTCTTC. Full variable domain (rest looked up from reference TRBV5-1 and TRBJ2-1): KAGVTQTPRYLIKTRGQQVTLSCSPISGHRSVSWYQQTPGQGLQFLFEYFSETQRNKGNFPGRFSGRQFSNSRSEMNVSTLELGDSALYLCASSLAGTSLLEQFFGPGTRLTVL.

The chain employs TRBV28 and TRBJ1-2; 8 nucleotides align to TRBD1. The CDR3 is 14 residues long. The V gene end was trimmed by 7 bases and the J gene end by 1 base; junction bases not matched to a gene: 5. Germline-derived CDR1 and CDR2 are MDHEN and SYDVKM. This CDR3 is CASTLGQGNYGYTF. For the CDR3, the DNA is TGTGCCAGCACCCTAGGACAGGGTAACTATGGCTACACCTTC.

This chain joins TRBV5-4 and TRBJ1-4, with D possibly being TRBD1 (5 bases). The V gene's germline CDR1 is SGHNT and CDR2 YYREEE (reference sequence). V was pared by 0 bases and J by 6 bases, with 12 bases between. The CDR3 sequence is 15 residues long. The CDR3, as DNA: TGTGCCAGCAGCTTGGCCACGGGGGGTGATGAAAAACTGTTTTTT. The encoded protein is CASSLATGGDEKLFF.

J is TRBJ2-7 and V is TRBV5-1; possibly TRBD2 for D (6 bases). The CDR3 length is 14 residues. Germline assignment: CDR1 SGHRS and CDR2 YFSETQ. The ends were cut back, 0 bases at V and 4 bases at J, with 11 bases in the middle. The CDR3 region is CASSLVIAGYEQYF. The CDR3 DNA sequence: TGCGCCAGCAGCTTGGTAATTGCGGGGTACGAGCAGTACTTC.

The chain's CDR3 is CASSPLGRGDQPQHF. CDR3 nucleotides: TGTGCCAGCAGTCCCCTCGGCCGGGGGGATCAGCCCCAGCATTTT. The J gene is TRBJ1-5, the V gene TRBV28, with TRBD1 as a possible D gene (5 bases). The CDR3 is 15 amino acids. The V gene lost 5 bases and the J gene lost 5 bases, with 16 bases spanning the gap. The germline V gene encodes CDR1 MDHEN and CDR2 SYDVKM. Full variable domain (outside the CDR3, taken from reference TRBV28 and TRBJ1-5): DVKVTQSSRYLVKRTGEKVFLECVQDMDHENMFWYRQDPGLGLRLIYFSYDVKMKEKGDIPEGYSVSREKKERFSLILESASTNQTSMYLCASSPLGRGDQPQHFGDGTRLSIL.

The genes are TRBV19 and TRBJ2-1, with 7 nucleotides matching TRBD1. V lost 4 bases, J lost 0 bases, and 6 bases stayed unmatched. Germline values: CDR1 LNHDA, CDR2 SQIVND (reference sequence). The CDR3 length is 16 residues. The CDR3 spells CASSNTGQSSYNEQFF. CDR3 DNA sequence: TGTGCCAGTAGTAACACGGGACAGAGCTCCTACAATGAGCAGTTCTTC.

The V call is TRBV9, the J call TRBJ2-1; D remains unclear. Germline V gives CDR1 SGDLS, CDR2 YYNGEE. Trimming cost V 1 base and J 6 bases, with 5 bases left between them. The CDR3 is 12 residues long. The CDR3 sequence is CASSVTGNEQFF. The CDR3 DNA reads as TGTGCCAGCAGCGTAACCGGCAATGAGCAGTTCTTC.

The chain carries TRBV10-3 and TRBJ1-1; TRBD1 is a possible D gene (5 bases). The CDR3 length is 11 residues. Germline V gene sequence: CDR1 ENHRY, CDR2 SYGVKD. V shed 4 bases and J shed 11 bases, with 11 bases lying between them. The CDR3 coding sequence is TGTGCCATCAGTGCTCTGGGGCGGGCTTTCTTT. Its protein is CAISALGRAFF.

J is TRBJ2-2 and V is TRBV30; D call uncertain. The CDR3 loop spans 14 amino acids. Trimming pared 3 bases from V and 2 bases from J, leaving 10 bases between. Germline lookup yields CDR1 GTSNPN and CDR2 SVGIG (reference sequence). The CDR3 is CAWRKPRNTGELFF. The CDR3, as DNA: TGTGCCTGGAGAAAACCTAGAAACACCGGGGAGCTGTTTTTT.

The chain recombines TRBV15 with TRBJ1-4; a weak D match, TRBD1 (6 bases). CDR1 LNHNV and CDR2 YYDKDF come from the germline V gene (reference sequence). V lost 8 bases to trimming and J lost 1 base, with 11 bases between them. The CDR3 totals 14 residues. The CDR3 loop reads CATGGWLTNEKLFF. In nucleotides, the CDR3 is TGTGCCACCGGGGGCTGGCTAACTAATGAAAAACTGTTTTTT.

J is TRBJ1-2 and V is TRBV5-1, with 7 positions matching TRBD1. The CDR3 totals 13 residues. V trimming: 7 bases; J trimming: 6 bases; junction bases outside the gene matches: 9. From germline, CDR1 is SGHRS and CDR2 YFSETQ. Written as DNA, the CDR3 is TGCGCCAGCCAACCCACACAGGGGCATGGCTACACCTTC. The encoded protein is CASQPTQGHGYTF. The entire variable domain, with the rest obtained from reference TRBV5-1 and TRBJ1-2, is as follows: KAGVTQTPRYLIKTRGQQVTLSCSPISGHRSVSWYQQTPGQGLQFLFEYFSETQRNKGNFPGRFSGRQFSNSRSEMNVSTLELGDSALYLCASQPTQGHGYTFGSGTRLTVV.

This CDR3 reads CASGSGGAYLSNQPQHF. CDR3 in DNA: TGTGCTAGTGGGTCGGGAGGGGCCTATCTTAGCAATCAGCCCCAGCATTTT. The chain carries TRBV12-5 and TRBJ1-5; TRBD1 might be the D (5 bases). The CDR3 consists of 17 residues. The V gene's germline CDR1 is LGHNT and CDR2 FRNRAP. Trimming cost V 6 bases and J 0 bases, with 18 bases left between them. Full variable domain (remainder filled in from reference TRBV12-5 and TRBJ1-5): DARVTQTPRHKVTEMGQEVTMRCQPILGHNTVFWYRQTMMQGLELLAYFRNRAPLDDSGMPKDRFSAEMPDATLATLKIQPSEPRDSAVYFCASGSGGAYLSNQPQHFGDGTRLSIL.

V usage is TRBV7-9 and J usage is TRBJ1-3, with a possible D match to TRBD1 (6 bases). The CDR3 extends over 15 amino acids. V was cut by 0 bases and J by 2 bases, with 8 bases left in between. Germline V lookup: CDR1 SEHNR, CDR2 FQNEAQ (reference sequence). The CDR3 spells CASSLAGAAGNTIYF. CDR3 coding DNA: TGTGCCAGCAGCTTAGCGGGGGCCGCTGGAAACACCATATATTTT.

This clone was seen repeatedly, ten times or more. V is TRBV30 and J is TRBJ1-5, with 8 positions matching TRBD1. CDR1 is GTSNPN and CDR2 is SVGIG in the germline V gene (reference sequence). The trim removed 4 bases at V and 4 bases at J, leaving 15 bases unmatched. The CDR3 runs to 17 residues. The CDR3 region has the DNA TGTGCCTGGAATACTCCCCTAGGGGACAGGAGGAATCAGCCCCAGCATTTT. Its translation is CAWNTPLGDRRNQPQHF.

The gene calls are TRBV6-1 and TRBJ2-7; 7 bases are shared with TRBD2. From germline, CDR1 is MNHNS and CDR2 SASEGT. The CDR3 has 15 residues. V shed 9 bases and J 3 bases; nucleotides not matched to a gene: 14. CDR3 sequence reads: CASVFSGAANYEQYF. CDR3 in DNA: TGTGCCAGTGTGTTCAGCGGGGCAGCCAACTACGAGCAGTACTTC.

This clone was detected once. The chain links TRBV19 to TRBJ1-5, with 11 bases aligning to TRBD1. J lost 4 bases, V lost 5 bases, and 7 bases had no gene match. CDR3 size: 16 residues. From germline, CDR1 is LNHDA and CDR2 SQIVND (reference sequence). The CDR3 region has the DNA TGTGCCAGTAGTCCAGGGACAGGGGGGATGAATCAGCCCCAGCATTTT. Amino acids: CASSPGTGGMNQPQHF.

This clone was counted a few times. The rearrangement joins TRBV2 to TRBJ1-2; D remains ambiguous. This CDR3 region has 11 residues. V gave up 10 bases and J gave up 5 bases, with 11 bases separating them. In germline, CDR1 is SNHLY, CDR2 FYNNEI. CDR3 DNA sequence: TGTGCCACCCGAGGAGCTTATGGCTACACCTTC. It translates to CATRGAYGYTF.

This rearrangement joins TRBV5-1 to TRBJ1-1, with TRBD1 identical over 9 bases. Per germline, CDR1 SGHRS and CDR2 YFSETQ. After removal of 4 bases from V and 7 bases from J, the junction contained 8 bases not matched to a gene. This CDR3 comprises 14 residues. CDR3 DNA sequence: TGCGCCAGCAGCACTCAACAGGGGGCATATGAAGCTTTCTTT. Residues: CASSTQQGAYEAFF.

This clone has a handful of counts. CDR3 sequence reads: CASSLFNAGAAGELFF. CDR3 DNA sequence: TGTGCCAGCAGTTTATTCAACGCGGGGGCCGCCGGGGAGCTGTTTTTT. J is TRBJ2-2 and V is TRBV28, with D perhaps TRBD2 (7 bases). Germline V gives CDR1 MDHEN, CDR2 SYDVKM. Trimming removed 1 base at V and 6 bases at J, with 15 bases between. This CDR3 is built from 16 residues.

The chain combines TRBV18 with TRBJ1-1, with D perhaps matching TRBD1 (5 bases). V was pared by 1 base and J by 1 base, with 10 bases between. Germline V lookup: CDR1 KGHSH, CDR2 LQKENI. This CDR3 is built from 15 residues. The CDR3 sequence: CASSPREGANTEAFF. For the CDR3, the DNA is TGTGCCAGCTCACCACGCGAAGGGGCGAACACTGAAGCTTTCTTT.

The chain links TRBV7-2 to TRBJ2-7, with TRBD1 matching over 7 bases. Unmatched junction bases numbered 10, after V lost 5 bases and J lost 6 bases. The CDR3 contains 14 residues. The germline CDR1 and CDR2 sequences are SGHTA and FQGNSA. CDR3 protein: CASSTDRARREQYF. The CDR3 DNA sequence: TGTGCCAGCAGCACAGACAGGGCGCGGCGCGAGCAGTACTTC.

The V gene is TRBV5-1, the J gene TRBJ1-3; TRBD1 might be the D (5 bases). From germline, CDR1 is SGHRS and CDR2 YFSETQ. This CDR3 spans 15 amino acids. V was cut by 3 bases and J by 0 bases, with 10 bases left in between. CDR3 DNA sequence: TGCGCCAGCAGCTCGGACATTCTCTCTGGAAACACCATATATTTT. This sequence encodes CASSSDILSGNTIYF.

The chain combines TRBV15 with TRBJ2-5; possible D gene TRBD1, 6 bases. The germline CDR1 and CDR2 sequences are LNHNV and YYDKDF (reference sequence). The CDR3 runs to 15 residues. V lost 8 bases and J 2 bases, leaving 18 bases between the germline ends. The CDR3 reads CATRGLGARQETQYF. The CDR3 DNA follows: TGTGCCACCCGAGGATTGGGGGCAAGGCAAGAGACCCAGTACTTC.